What follows describes a single T cell receptor (beta chain). The data derive from a study of OX40 agonist ivuxolimab in advanced cancers. CDR3 length: 15 amino acids. V gave up 4 bases and J gave up 8 bases; unmatched junction bases: 13. The germline CDR1 and CDR2 sequences are PRHDT and FYEKMQ (reference sequence). TCRdb's table, derived via immunoSEQ multiplex PCR, lists solely in-frame clones and lacks some. The sample holds some 63,000 clones, over 75% seen once. The specimen comprised CD4+ or CD8+ T cells sorted from blood, sampled in a trial of the OX40 agonist ivuxolimab. This receptor was obtained from an adult with an advanced solid tumor such as melanoma, head and neck, liver or kidney cancer. The chain joins TRBV13 to TRBJ1-2; TRBD1 agrees at 7 bases. The CDR3: CASSSVTGELSGYTF. CDR3 nucleotide sequence: TGTGCCAGCAGCTCAGTTACAGGGGAACTGAGCGGCTACACCTTC.